This entry features one TCR beta chain sequence. The data belong to a study of blood T cell repertoires in COVID-19. Original processing notes: By means of reference gene primer amplification, nucleated cell counts were estimated. This table comes from immunoSEQ multiplex PCR, and its TCRdb copy is limited to in-frame clones, with some not included. V, J and clone size derive from that table, while D and trimming were established from the DNA sequence. Of 13,000 or so clones listed, around 90% are singletons. V gave up 1 base and J gave up 0 bases, with 10 bases separating them. Germline V CDR1 and CDR2: SGHNT, YYREEE (reference sequence). The CDR3 loop spans 16 amino acids.

The chain has TRBV5-4 and TRBJ1-4; D gene uncertain. Source material: peripheral blood. The TCR sequence derives from a human donor with active COVID-19. The donor label of this sample is uncertain. The CDR3 DNA reads TGTGCCAGCAGCTTGATGTCCACGGCAACTAATGAAAAACTGTTTTTT. Translated: CASSLMSTATNEKLFF.